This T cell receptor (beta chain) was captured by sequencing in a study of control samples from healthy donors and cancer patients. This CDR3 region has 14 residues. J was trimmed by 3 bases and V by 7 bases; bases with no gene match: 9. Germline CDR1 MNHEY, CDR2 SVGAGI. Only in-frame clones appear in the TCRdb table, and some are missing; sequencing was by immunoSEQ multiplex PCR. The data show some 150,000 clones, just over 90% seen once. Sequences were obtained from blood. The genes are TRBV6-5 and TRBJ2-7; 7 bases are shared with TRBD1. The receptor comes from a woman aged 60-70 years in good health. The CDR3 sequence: CASTDRDRDYEQYF. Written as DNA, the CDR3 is TGTGCCAGCACCGACCGGGACAGAGACTACGAGCAGTACTTC.